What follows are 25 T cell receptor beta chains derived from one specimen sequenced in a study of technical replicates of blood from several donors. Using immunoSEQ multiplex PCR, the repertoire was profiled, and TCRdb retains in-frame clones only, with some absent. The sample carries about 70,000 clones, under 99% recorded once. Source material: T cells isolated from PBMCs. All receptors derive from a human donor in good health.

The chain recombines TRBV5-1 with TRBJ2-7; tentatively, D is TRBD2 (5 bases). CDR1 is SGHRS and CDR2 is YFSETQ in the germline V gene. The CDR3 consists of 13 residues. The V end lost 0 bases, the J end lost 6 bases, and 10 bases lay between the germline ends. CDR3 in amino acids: CASSLVSAGEQYF. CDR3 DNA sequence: TGCGCCAGCAGCTTGGTTTCCGCGGGCGAGCAGTACTTC.

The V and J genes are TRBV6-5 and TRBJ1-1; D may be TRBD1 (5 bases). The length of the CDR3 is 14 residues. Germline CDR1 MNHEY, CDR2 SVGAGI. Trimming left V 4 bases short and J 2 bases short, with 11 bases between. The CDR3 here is CASSLAGSNTEAFF. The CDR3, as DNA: TGTGCCAGCAGTTTGGCAGGGTCTAACACTGAAGCTTTCTTT.

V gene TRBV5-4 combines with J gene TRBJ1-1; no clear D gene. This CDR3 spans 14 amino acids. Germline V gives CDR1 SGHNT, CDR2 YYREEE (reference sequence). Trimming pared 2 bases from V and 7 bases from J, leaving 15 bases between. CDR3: CASSFDQRVYEAFF. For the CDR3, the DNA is TGTGCCAGCAGCTTCGATCAGCGAGTTTATGAAGCTTTCTTT.

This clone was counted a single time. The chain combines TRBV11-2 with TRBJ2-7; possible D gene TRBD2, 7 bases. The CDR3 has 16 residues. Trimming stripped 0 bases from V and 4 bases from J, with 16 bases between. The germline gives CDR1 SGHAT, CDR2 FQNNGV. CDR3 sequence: CASSLDPGGARYEQYF. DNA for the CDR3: TGTGCCAGCAGCTTAGACCCTGGGGGGGCGCGATACGAGCAGTACTTC.

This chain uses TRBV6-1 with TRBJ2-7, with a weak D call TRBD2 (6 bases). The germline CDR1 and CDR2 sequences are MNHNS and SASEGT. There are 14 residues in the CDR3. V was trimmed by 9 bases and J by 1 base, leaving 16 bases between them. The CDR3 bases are TGTGCCAGTTATCCACTAGCAAGGTCCTACGAGCAGTACTTC. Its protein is CASYPLARSYEQYF.

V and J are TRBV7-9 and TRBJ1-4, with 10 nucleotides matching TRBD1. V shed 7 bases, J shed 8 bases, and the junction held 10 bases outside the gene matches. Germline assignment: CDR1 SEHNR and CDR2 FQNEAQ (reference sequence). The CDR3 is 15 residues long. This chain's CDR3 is CASIEVGQGNEKLFF. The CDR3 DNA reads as TGTGCCAGCATCGAAGTGGGACAGGGGAACGAAAAACTGTTTTTT.

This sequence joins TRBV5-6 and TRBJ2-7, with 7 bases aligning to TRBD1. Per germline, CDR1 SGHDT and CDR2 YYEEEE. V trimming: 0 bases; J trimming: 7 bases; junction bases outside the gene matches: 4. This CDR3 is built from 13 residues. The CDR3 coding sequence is TGTGCCAGCAGCTTGGAACAGGGGTGGGAGCAGTACTTC. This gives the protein CASSLEQGWEQYF.

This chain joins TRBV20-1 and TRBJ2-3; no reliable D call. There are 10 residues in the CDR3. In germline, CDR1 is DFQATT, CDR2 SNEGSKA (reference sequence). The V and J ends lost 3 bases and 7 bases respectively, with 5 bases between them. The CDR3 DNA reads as TGCAGTGCTAGCCCCAATACGCAGTATTTT. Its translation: CSASPNTQYF.

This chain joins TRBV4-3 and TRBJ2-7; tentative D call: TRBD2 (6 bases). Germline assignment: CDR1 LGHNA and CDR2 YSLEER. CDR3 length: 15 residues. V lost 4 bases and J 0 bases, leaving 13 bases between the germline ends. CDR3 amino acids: CASSPLAANSYEQYF. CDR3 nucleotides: TGCGCCAGCAGCCCCTTAGCGGCAAACTCCTACGAGCAGTACTTC.

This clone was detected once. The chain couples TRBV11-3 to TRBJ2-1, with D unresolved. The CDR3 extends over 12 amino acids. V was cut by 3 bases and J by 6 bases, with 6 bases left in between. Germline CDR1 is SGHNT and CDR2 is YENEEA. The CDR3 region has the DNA TGTGCCAGCAGCTTCCTGTCCAATGAGCAGTTCTTC. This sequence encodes CASSFLSNEQFF.

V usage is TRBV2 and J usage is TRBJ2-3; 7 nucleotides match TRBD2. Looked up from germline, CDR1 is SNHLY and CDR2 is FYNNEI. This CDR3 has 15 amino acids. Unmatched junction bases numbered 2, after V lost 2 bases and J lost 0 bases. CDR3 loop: CASSESGASTDTQYF. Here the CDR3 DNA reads TGTGCCAGCAGTGAAAGCGGGGCTAGCACAGATACGCAGTATTTT. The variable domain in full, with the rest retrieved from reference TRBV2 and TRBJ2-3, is EPEVTQTPSHQVTQMGQEVILRCVPISNHLYFYWYRQILGQKVEFLVSFYNNEISEKSEIFDDQFSVERPDGSNFTLKIRSTKLEDSAMYFCASSESGASTDTQYFGPGTRLTVL.

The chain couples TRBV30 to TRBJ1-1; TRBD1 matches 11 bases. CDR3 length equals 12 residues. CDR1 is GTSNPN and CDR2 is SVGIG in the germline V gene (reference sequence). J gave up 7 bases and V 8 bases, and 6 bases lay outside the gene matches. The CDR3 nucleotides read TGTGCCCGGGACAGGGGGAGTAATGAAGCTTTCTTT. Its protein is CARDRGSNEAFF.

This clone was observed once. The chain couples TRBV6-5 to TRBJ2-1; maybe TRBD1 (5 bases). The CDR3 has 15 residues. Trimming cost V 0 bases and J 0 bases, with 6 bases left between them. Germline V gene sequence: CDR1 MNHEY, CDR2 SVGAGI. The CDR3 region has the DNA TGTGCCAGCAGTTACTCAGGGGTCTCCTACAATGAGCAGTTCTTC. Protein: CASSYSGVSYNEQFF.

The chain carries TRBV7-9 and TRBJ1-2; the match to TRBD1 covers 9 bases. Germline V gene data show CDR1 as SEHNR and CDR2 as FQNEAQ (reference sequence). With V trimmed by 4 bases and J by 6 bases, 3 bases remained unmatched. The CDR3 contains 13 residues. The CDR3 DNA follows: TGTGCCAGCAGCTCGGGACAGGGAAATGGCTACACCTTC. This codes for CASSSGQGNGYTF.

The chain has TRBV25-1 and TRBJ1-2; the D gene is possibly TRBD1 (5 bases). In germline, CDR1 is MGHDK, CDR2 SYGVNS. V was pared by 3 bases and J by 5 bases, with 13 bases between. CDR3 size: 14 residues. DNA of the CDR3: TGTGCCAGCAGTGAGCAGGGAGGGCGGTATGGCTACACCTTC. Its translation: CASSEQGGRYGYTF.

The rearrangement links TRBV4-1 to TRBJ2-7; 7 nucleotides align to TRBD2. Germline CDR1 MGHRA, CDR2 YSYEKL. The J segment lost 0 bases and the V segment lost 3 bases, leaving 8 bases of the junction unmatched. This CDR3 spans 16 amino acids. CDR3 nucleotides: TGCGCCAGCAGCCACCCACTAGCGTGGGACTCCTACGAGCAGTACTTC. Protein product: CASSHPLAWDSYEQYF.

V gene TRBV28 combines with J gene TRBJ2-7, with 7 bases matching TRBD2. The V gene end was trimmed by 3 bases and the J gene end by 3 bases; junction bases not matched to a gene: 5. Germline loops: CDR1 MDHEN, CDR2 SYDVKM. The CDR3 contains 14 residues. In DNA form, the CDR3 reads TGTGCCAGCAGTTTCAGGGAGGGTTACTACGAGCAGTACTTC. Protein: CASSFREGYYEQYF.

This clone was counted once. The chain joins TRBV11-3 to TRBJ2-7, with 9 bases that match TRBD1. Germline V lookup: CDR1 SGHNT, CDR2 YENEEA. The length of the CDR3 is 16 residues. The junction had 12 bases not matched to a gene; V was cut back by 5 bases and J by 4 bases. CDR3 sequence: CASSQEMTGGAYEQYF. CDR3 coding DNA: TGTGCCAGCAGCCAAGAAATGACAGGGGGTGCGTACGAGCAGTACTTC.

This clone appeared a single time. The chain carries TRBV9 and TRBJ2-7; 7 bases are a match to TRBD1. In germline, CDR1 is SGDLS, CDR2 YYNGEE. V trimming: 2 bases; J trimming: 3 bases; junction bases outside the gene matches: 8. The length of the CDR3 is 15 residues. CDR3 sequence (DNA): TGTGCCAGCAGCGTGACCGGGACAGCGAACTACGAGCAGTACTTC. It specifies CASSVTGTANYEQYF.

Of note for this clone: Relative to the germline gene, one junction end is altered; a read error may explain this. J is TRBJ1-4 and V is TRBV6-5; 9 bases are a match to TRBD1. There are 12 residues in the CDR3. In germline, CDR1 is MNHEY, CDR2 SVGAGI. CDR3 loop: CASSPGTGLEFF. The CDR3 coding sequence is TGTGCCAGCAGTCCCGGGACAGGGCTTGAGTTCTTT.

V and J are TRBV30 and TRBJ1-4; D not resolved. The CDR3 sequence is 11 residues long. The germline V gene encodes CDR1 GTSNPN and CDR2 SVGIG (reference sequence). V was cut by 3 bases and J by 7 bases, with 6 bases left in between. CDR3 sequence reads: CAWRLGEKLFF. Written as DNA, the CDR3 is TGTGCCTGGAGACTCGGTGAAAAACTGTTTTTT.

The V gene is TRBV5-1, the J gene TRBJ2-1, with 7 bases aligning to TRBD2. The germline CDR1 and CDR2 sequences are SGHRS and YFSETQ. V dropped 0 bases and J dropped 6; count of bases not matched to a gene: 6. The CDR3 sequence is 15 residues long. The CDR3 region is CASSLVLAEANEQFF. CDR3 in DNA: TGCGCCAGCAGCTTGGTCCTAGCGGAAGCCAATGAGCAGTTCTTC. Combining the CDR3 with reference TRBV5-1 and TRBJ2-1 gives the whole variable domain KAGVTQTPRYLIKTRGQQVTLSCSPISGHRSVSWYQQTPGQGLQFLFEYFSETQRNKGNFPGRFSGRQFSNSRSEMNVSTLELGDSALYLCASSLVLAEANEQFFGPGTRLTVL.

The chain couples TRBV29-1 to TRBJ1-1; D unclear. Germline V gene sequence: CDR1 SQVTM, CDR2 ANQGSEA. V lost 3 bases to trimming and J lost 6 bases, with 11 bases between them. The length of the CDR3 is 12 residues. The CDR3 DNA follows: TGCAGCGTTGACCGGGGAGGGCCTGAAGCTTTCTTT. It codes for CSVDRGGPEAFF.

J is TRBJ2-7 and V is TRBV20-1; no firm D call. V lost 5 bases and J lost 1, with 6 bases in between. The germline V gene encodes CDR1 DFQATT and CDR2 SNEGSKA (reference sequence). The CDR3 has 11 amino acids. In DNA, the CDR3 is TGCAGTGCTTCACGGTCCTACGAGCAGTACTTC. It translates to CSASRSYEQYF.

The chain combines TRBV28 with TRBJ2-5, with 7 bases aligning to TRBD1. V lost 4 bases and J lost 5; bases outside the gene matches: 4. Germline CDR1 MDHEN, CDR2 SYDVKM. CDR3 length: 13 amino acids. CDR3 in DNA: TGTGCCAGCAGTTACACAGGGGTGGAGACCCAGTACTTC. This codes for CASSYTGVETQYF. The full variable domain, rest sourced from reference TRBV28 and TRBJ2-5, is DVKVTQSSRYLVKRTGEKVFLECVQDMDHENMFWYRQDPGLGLRLIYFSYDVKMKEKGDIPEGYSVSREKKERFSLILESASTNQTSMYLCASSYTGVETQYFGPGTRLLVL.